Below, one TCR beta chain is given with its context. Its antigen is currently not known. No much larger clonotype is one base removed from it; base qualities were not supplied. Using the deep immunoSEQ assay, TCR CDR3 regions were amplified from genomic DNA by multiplex PCR. Extracted genomic DNA from each cell subset was distributed evenly across all wells of several immunoSEQ 96-well plates, and each plate was treated as a replicate. For sorted subsets, each replicate PCR was loaded with about 0.2 ug genomic DNA, equivalent to 25,000 to 35,000 T cell genomes. The purified libraries were quantified using a Qubit 3.0 fluorometer, sized with a Bioanalyzer 2100, and then quantified again using the KAPA Library Quantification kit. Every immunoSEQ 96-well plate was sequenced on a dedicated single-read 150-cycle Illumina NextSeq 550 flow cell. On the study's bioinformatics: The immunoSEQ output contained only junctional sequences without quality scores, so filtering could not match that applied to full-length reads. Sequences were annotated with PyIR, a Python wrapper for IgBLAST v1.9, and V/J genes and CDR3 were assigned using IMGT germline references. Reads with weak V/J assignments (E-value above 1e-6), missing CDR3, stop codons, out-of-frame junctions, or ambiguous translated residues were removed. V3J clonotypes were defined as sequences sharing the same inferred V gene, J gene, and CDR3 amino acid sequence. To compute the percentage overlap between repertoires, the number of shared unique clonotypes was divided by the size of the smaller repertoire. Repertoire richness was assessed with RTK rarefaction, the Chao1 estimator, and Recon v2.1 estimates of unobserved clonotypes. Generation probabilities for all TCRbeta clonotypes obtained by the gDNA method from several donors were computed using OLGA. This is the immuneACCESS table as TCRdb keeps it, with only in-frame sequences that have V and J called. A part of the clones is gone; compared with another copy, unresolved V genes explain less than half, and the rest is unexplained. D and trimming were read from the DNA, whereas the V and J calls and clone size are those reported in that table. Here the sample has about 2 million clones; roughly 94% occur a single time. The ten biggest clones cover 1.2% of the sample.

For the CD8 naive samples, CD45RO-negative cells were positively selected for CCR7, yielding a CD45RA+CCR7+ population from which TemRA cells were excluded. The donors were healthy, HIV-negative adults with no recently reported acute infections or vaccinations. Every donor was a Caucasian adult living in Nashville, Tennessee, USA. Blood was collected by leukapheresis, and PBMCs were isolated by Ficoll-Histopaque density gradient centrifugation and then cryopreserved in liquid nitrogen vapor phase. Analytical flow cytometry was used to check the purity and quantity of each magnetically sorted T cell population. From each sorted fraction, genomic DNA was isolated and quantified by UV absorbance on a Nanodrop 2000c. These data belong to a study of shared clonotypes between healthy human individuals (dated by TCRdb to between 2020 and 2021). Regarding the research as a whole: A couple of women and a few men aged 18 to 49 years were included in the cohort. For each donor, CD4 naive and CD4 memory were each run on three plates, CD8 naive on two plates, and CD8 memory on one plate. To estimate repertoire size and how much clonotype sharing occurs between individuals, the study deeply sequenced the blood TCR repertoires of five healthy adults. Different laboratories and diverse techniques were used to prepare libraries and sequence TCR repertoires, to increase sequencing depth and limit assay-specific biases. Between about 0.85 and 9.5 billion PBMCs per donor were obtained by leukapheresis.

What the study reported, not specific to this receptor: Based on pairwise subsampling, the degree of clonotype sharing among donors was expected to be affected by sequencing depth. Naive subsets generally had larger estimated clonotype richness than memory subsets. Across four donors, roughly 5.4% of naive CD4, 3.5% of naive CD8, under 2.5% of memory CD4, and 0.4% to 0.45% of memory CD8 clonotypes were shared. Because the study included only a small number of donors, the genetic and exposure-history diversity represented was limited. Rarefaction of sorted-subset datasets indicated incomplete sequencing despite the large sequencing depth. Only blood was sampled, and tissue TCR repertoires likely differ from those in blood. Compared with non-shared clonotypes, clonotypes shared by all four sorted-subset donors had higher generation probabilities.

V is shortened by 7 bases, J by 2 bases, and the region joining them spans 15 bases. From cysteine to phenylalanine, the CDR3 is 13 amino acids long. The read is trimmed to its CDR3 DNA, 39 bases read in frame from base 1. The germline V gene supplies CDR1 SQVTM and CDR2 ANQGSEA. The sample was naive CD8+ T cells sorted from blood. Reading the label with the study, this specimen's cell subset or site is: CD45RA+CCR7+. The origin of this receptor is a man aged 18 to 30 in good health. Recombination joined TRBV29-1 with TRBJ2-7; TRBD1 is perhaps the D gene, given 5 matching bases. The CDR3 corresponds to CSARIGAAYEQYF. The DNA sequence is as follows: TGCAGCGCCAGAATAGGGGCCGCCTACGAGCAGTACTTC.